The next 21 T cell receptor beta chains were all read from a single sample in a study of shared clonotypes between healthy human individuals (dated by TCRdb to about 2020). Library construction relied on the immunoSEQ multiplex PCR assay. The table comes from immuneACCESS by way of TCRdb, which keeps in-frame sequences with V and J called. Part of the clones is missing from these tables; in studies checked, under half for an unresolved V gene and the rest for unknown reasons. Recorded for this sample are about 960,000 clones; roughly 72% of them occurred a single time. The ten most abundant clones make up around 1.4% of the sample. The sequenced sample was memory CD4+ T cells sorted from blood. The cell subset or site label corresponds to: CD45RA-negative fraction. The receptor source for this set is a man aged 18 to 35 in good health.

The V and J genes are TRBV30 and TRBJ2-5; 11 bases fit TRBD2. Germline CDR1 reads GTSNPN; CDR2 reads SVGIG (reference sequence). The CDR3 length is 14 residues. The J segment lost 5 bases and the V segment lost 4 bases, leaving 6 bases of the junction unmatched. The CDR3 DNA reads TGTGCCTGGACTAGCGGGGGGTTCAAGGAGACCCAGTACTTC. This sequence encodes CAWTSGGFKETQYF.

The chain uses TRBV5-6 and TRBJ2-2; D possibly corresponds to TRBD2 (6 bases). V lost 4 bases to trimming and J lost 4 bases, with 14 bases between them. The germline CDR1 and CDR2 sequences are SGHDT and YYEEEE. This CDR3 region has 15 residues. The CDR3 sequence is CASSPRAGRTGELFF. CDR3 DNA: TGTGCCAGCAGCCCCAGAGCGGGCCGCACCGGGGAGCTGTTTTTT.

V and J are TRBV29-1 and TRBJ2-7; D call uncertain. Germline assignment: CDR1 SQVTM and CDR2 ANQGSEA. Deletions cut 6 bases from V and 3 bases from J, with 6 bases between. This CDR3 region has 10 residues. The CDR3 DNA reads TGCAGCGTCATGTACTACGAGCAGTACTTC. Translation gives CSVMYYEQYF.

The gene calls are TRBV27 and TRBJ1-4, with D perhaps TRBD1 (5 bases). Germline V gene sequence: CDR1 MNHEY, CDR2 SMNVEV (reference sequence). Trimming left V 5 bases short and J 3 bases short, with 13 bases between. The CDR3 has 15 residues. The CDR3 sequence: CASSATWGANEKLFF. In DNA form, the CDR3 reads TGTGCCAGCAGTGCAACTTGGGGGGCTAATGAAAAACTGTTTTTT.

V usage is TRBV13 and J usage is TRBJ2-3; 12 bases agree with TRBD2. Germline values: CDR1 PRHDT, CDR2 FYEKMQ (reference sequence). V trimming: 4 bases; J trimming: 0 bases; junction bases outside the gene matches: 11. The CDR3 is 19 amino acids. Here the CDR3 reads CASSSDSLAGGSSTDTQYF. The CDR3 DNA follows: TGTGCCAGCAGCTCCGACTCCCTAGCGGGGGGGAGTAGCACAGATACGCAGTATTTT.

The rearrangement uses TRBV30 and TRBJ2-1, with 9 nucleotides matching TRBD2. CDR3 length: 16 residues. The V gene's germline CDR1 is GTSNPN and CDR2 SVGIG (reference sequence). With 2 bases clipped from V and 5 bases from J, the junction kept 10 bases outside the gene matches. CDR3 sequence (DNA): TGTGCCTGGAGTCCTACCTCCGCGGGAGGGGACAATGAGCAGTTCTTC. Translation: CAWSPTSAGGDNEQFF.

The chain has TRBV7-2 and TRBJ2-3; TRBD2 matches at 13 bases. CDR1 and CDR2 (germline): SGHTA, FQGNSA. With V trimmed by 4 bases and J by 9 bases, 4 bases remained unmatched. CDR3 size: 14 residues. CDR3 amino acids: CASSSGTSGTTQYF. DNA for the CDR3: TGTGCCAGCAGCTCTGGGACTAGCGGGACCACGCAGTATTTT.

With respect to this clone: The identical CDR3 is also encoded by other nucleotide sequences in the sample. V gene TRBV6-1 combines with J gene TRBJ1-1; D uncertain. This CDR3 region has 12 residues. V lost 3 bases and J 5 bases, leaving 7 bases between the germline ends. In germline, CDR1 is MNHNS, CDR2 SASEGT. The CDR3 nucleotides are TGTGCCAGCAGTGATGGGGATACTGAAGCTTTCTTT. Protein product: CASSDGDTEAFF.

The J gene is TRBJ1-3, the V gene TRBV5-4; 7 bases are shared with TRBD1. V trimming: 4 bases; J trimming: 3 bases; junction bases outside the gene matches: 4. There are 14 residues in the CDR3. Germline V lookup: CDR1 SGHNT, CDR2 YYREEE (reference sequence). CDR3 in amino acids: CASSSRDSGNTIYF. DNA of the CDR3: TGTGCCAGCAGCAGTCGGGACAGTGGAAACACCATATATTTT.

This clone has just one count. The rearrangement uses TRBV6-6 and TRBJ1-5, with 9 bases lining up with TRBD1. Germline CDR1 MNHNY, CDR2 SVGAGI (reference sequence). The CDR3 loop spans 14 amino acids. With 0 bases clipped from V and 7 bases from J, the junction kept 1 base outside the gene matches. The CDR3 spells CASSYSTGGQPQHF. The CDR3 coding sequence is TGTGCCAGCAGTTACTCCACAGGGGGCCAGCCCCAGCATTTT.

On this clone itself: Within the sample, other DNA sequences also encode this same CDR3. This sequence joins TRBV28 and TRBJ1-5; D not resolved. The V end was cut by 4 bases, the J end by 5 bases, with 6 bases between. The V gene's germline CDR1 is MDHEN and CDR2 SYDVKM. This CDR3 spans 12 amino acids. This CDR3 is CASSSGDQPQHF. DNA of the CDR3: TGTGCCAGCAGTTCCGGGGATCAGCCCCAGCATTTT.

This chain uses TRBV7-2 with TRBJ2-5, with D uncertain. The CDR3 runs to 13 residues. The germline CDR1 and CDR2 sequences are SGHTA and FQGNSA. V was shortened by 1 base and J by 4 bases, with 7 bases between the two germline ends. The CDR3 DNA reads as TGTGCCAGCAGCTTAGGGAACGTAGAGACCCAGTACTTC. Its protein product is CASSLGNVETQYF. Using reference TRBV7-2 and TRBJ2-5 for the parts outside the CDR3, the full variable domain is GAGVSQSPSNKVTEKGKDVELRCDPISGHTALYWYRQSLGQGLEFLIYFQGNSAPDKSGLPSDRFSAERTGGSVSTLTIQRTQQEDSAVYLCASSLGNVETQYFGPGTRLLVL.

This chain connects TRBV12-5 to TRBJ2-3; tentatively, D is TRBD2 (6 bases). V shed 3 bases and J shed 0 bases, with 13 bases lying between them. This CDR3 region has 16 residues. Germline V gene data show CDR1 as LGHNT and CDR2 as FRNRAP. The CDR3 loop is CASGFGTRPSTDTQYF. The DNA of the CDR3 is TGTGCTAGTGGTTTCGGGACTCGACCTAGCACAGATACGCAGTATTTT.

The V gene is TRBV6-5, the J gene TRBJ2-7, with TRBD2 matching 12 bases. This CDR3 has 16 residues. V was pared by 5 bases and J by 2 bases, with 7 bases of the junction left unmatched. CDR1 and CDR2 (germline): MNHEY, SVGAGI. CDR3 nucleotides: TGTGCCAGCAGTCACTTACTAGCGGGAGGAACCTACGAGCAGTACTTC. The encoded protein is CASSHLLAGGTYEQYF.

This chain joins TRBV25-1 and TRBJ2-7, with 7 bases fitting TRBD1. The CDR3 consists of 13 residues. Germline CDR1 MGHDK, CDR2 SYGVNS. The J segment lost 6 bases and the V segment lost 3 bases, leaving 5 bases of the junction unmatched. This CDR3 reads CASSETGWSEQYF. The DNA for the CDR3 is TGTGCCAGCAGTGAGACAGGGTGGTCCGAGCAGTACTTC.

As concerns this clone: The germline gene is not matched at one end of the junction; a read error may be the cause. V gene TRBV7-7 combines with J gene TRBJ2-2, with 13 positions matching TRBD2. In germline, CDR1 is SSHAT, CDR2 FNYEAQ (reference sequence). The CDR3 runs to 17 residues. This CDR3 reads CASSALAGGANTGELFF. The CDR3 DNA follows: TGTGCTAGCAGCGCACTAGCGGGAGGGGCGAACACCGGGGAGCTGTTTTTT.

The rearrangement uses TRBV7-8 and TRBJ2-3; no clear D gene. Germline CDR1 reads SGHVS; CDR2 reads FQNEAQ. The CDR3 sequence is 14 residues long. Trimming pared 5 bases from V and 0 bases from J, leaving 9 bases between. The CDR3, as DNA: TGTGCCAGCAGCCCAATTTCGAGCACAGATACGCAGTATTTT. Its protein product is CASSPISSTDTQYF.

This chain links TRBV29-1 with TRBJ2-5; possibly TRBD1 for D (6 bases). CDR1 and CDR2 from the germline V gene are SQVTM and ANQGSEA. The CDR3 is 13 residues long. Trimming pared 6 bases from V and 4 bases from J, leaving 15 bases between. CDR3 DNA sequence: TGCAGCGTCGGCCCTGGGACATCAGAGACCCAGTACTTC. Its translation is CSVGPGTSETQYF.

V gene TRBV30 combines with J gene TRBJ1-3, with 7 bases identical to TRBD1. The CDR3 covers 16 residues. Trimming cost V 1 base and J 4 bases; bases outside gene matches: 10. The germline gives CDR1 GTSNPN, CDR2 SVGIG (reference sequence). CDR3 residues: CAWSGSRTGPGNTIYF. The CDR3 DNA reads as TGTGCCTGGAGTGGTTCGAGGACAGGCCCGGGAAACACCATATATTTT. Filled out from reference TRBV30 and TRBJ1-3, the complete variable domain reads SQTIHQWPATLVQPVGSPLSLECTVEGTSNPNLYWYRQAAGRGLQLLFYSVGIGQISSEVPQNLSASRPQDRQFILSSKKLLLSDSGFYLCAWSGSRTGPGNTIYFGEGSWLTVV.

The chain has TRBV6-5 and TRBJ1-1, with D possibly being TRBD1 (6 bases). With 2 bases removed from V and 5 bases from J, the gap between germline ends came to 9 bases. The CDR3 is made up of 13 amino acids. Germline V CDR1 and CDR2: MNHEY, SVGAGI. The CDR3 DNA follows: TGTGCCAGCAGTTACCGAGGACAGACTGAAGCTTTCTTT. As protein: CASSYRGQTEAFF.

The chain couples TRBV11-2 to TRBJ2-1, with 11 bases that match TRBD2. The CDR3 length is 16 residues. Germline values: CDR1 SGHAT, CDR2 FQNNGV. V was pared by 4 bases and J by 8 bases, with 10 bases of the junction left unmatched. For the CDR3, the DNA is TGTGCCAGCAGCTCACCTAGCGGGAGGAAGGGGGATGAGCAGTTCTTC. Residues: CASSSPSGRKGDEQFF.